What follows describes a single TCR beta chain. Authors' processing steps: Estimation of nucleated cell counts was performed using reference gene primer amplification. Assay: immunoSEQ multiplex PCR; the TCRdb copy retains only in-frame clones and omits some. V, J and clone size reflect that table, while D and trimming were determined from the DNA. The sample includes around 270,000 clones, 75% to 95% of them seen just once. This record comes from a study of blood T cell repertoires in COVID-19. Study-wide background: T cells, B-cell-depleted T cells, or PBMCs supplied cDNA or gDNA.

CDR3 length equals 14 residues. Per the germline V gene, CDR1 is SGDLS and CDR2 is YYNGEE. The V gene end was trimmed by 4 bases and the J gene end by 5 bases; junction bases not matched to a gene: 7. What was sequenced was peripheral blood. This chain uses TRBV9 with TRBJ2-5, with TRBD2 matching 8 bases. The source of this sequence is a person aged 18 to 30 with COVID-19, enrolled during active disease. In DNA form, the CDR3 reads TGTGCCAGCAGCCCGGGAGGGGTGAAGGAGACCCAGTACTTC. Protein: CASSPGGVKETQYF.